This TCR beta chain was captured by sequencing in a study of control samples from healthy donors and cancer patients. Of note for this clone: The junction shows a germline mismatch at one end, possibly a read error.

There are 14 residues in the CDR3. Germline lookup yields CDR1 LNHDA and CDR2 SQIVND (reference sequence). Clones were read by immunoSEQ multiplex PCR, and TCRdb kept only the in-frame ones, dropping some. The sample consists of 68,000 or so clones, 83% of them appearing once. The sequencing sample was made of blood. The TCR comes from a man aged 55 to 70 in good health. The chain uses TRBV19 and TRBJ2-2; D is unclear. DNA of the CDR3: TGTGCCAGTAGTATGTCTGCGAACGCCGGGGAGCTGTTTTTT. Protein: CASSMSANAGELFF. The entire variable domain, with the rest obtained from reference TRBV19 and TRBJ2-2, is as follows: DGGITQSPKYLFRKEGQNVTLSCEQNLNHDAMYWYRQDPGQGLRLIYYSQIVNDFQKGDIAEGYSVSREKKESFPLTVTSAQKNPTAFYLCASSMSANAGELFFGEGSRLTVL.